The source of this TCR beta chain is a study of T cells in Graves' hyperthyroidism and ophthalmopathy. Study-level points and caveats: The majority of expanded thyroid clonotypes above 0.001 also appeared in blood. The model forecast ophthalmopathy, anticipating it by a median around 6.4 months before onset.

Concerning this clonotype: As yet, its antigen is unknown.

Clinical symptoms, serum thyroxine, TRAb, thyroid ultrasound and orbital computed tomography established diagnosis. The CDR3 has 15 amino acids. Trimming cost V 5 bases and J 6 bases, with 17 bases left between them. CDR1 and CDR2 from the germline V gene are LNHDA and SQIVND (reference sequence). Amplified TCR beta CDR3 regions came from RNA transcripts. With the HTBI primer set, the TCR CDR3 went through a first round of RT-PCR. TCRdb reprocessed the multiplex PCR reads with MiXCR, giving one entry per CDR3 protein. This sample has approximately 400,000 distinct CDR3 sequences, with more than 20% found just once.

The chain uses TRBV19 and TRBJ1-5; unclear D gene. Sample: blood. The source of this sequence is a man aged 50 to 60 with Graves' hyperthyroidism. The CDR3 bases are TGTGCCAGTAGTCCGGGCTTTGGAGAAGGTCAGCCCCAGCATTTT. The encoded protein is CASSPGFGEGQPQHF. Full variable domain (outside the CDR3, taken from reference TRBV19 and TRBJ1-5): DGGITQSPKYLFRKEGQNVTLSCEQNLNHDAMYWYRQDPGQGLRLIYYSQIVNDFQKGDIAEGYSVSREKKESFPLTVTSAQKNPTAFYLCASSPGFGEGQPQHFGDGTRLSIL.